The clone carrying this T cell receptor beta chain was seen just once. These data originate in a study of blood T cell repertoires in COVID-19. Study summary: Sites in the United States, Italy and Spain provided acute and convalescent COVID-19 samples. PBMCs, B-cell-depleted T cells, or T cells provided the cDNA or gDNA that made up the material.

Original methodology: Cell counts per sample came from amplifying reference gene primers. The protocol was immunoSEQ multiplex PCR, while the TCRdb copy is restricted to in-frame clones and leaves out a portion. The DNA was the basis for D and trimming; V, J and clone size are from that table. The repertoire holds under 100,000 clones, with roughly 92% as singletons. Germline V gives CDR1 SGHRS, CDR2 YFSETQ. This CDR3 has 15 amino acids. Trimming left V 2 bases short and J 3 bases short, with 12 bases between. The receptor was isolated from a woman aged 55-69 years with active COVID-19. The material sequenced was peripheral blood. The chain is built from TRBV5-1 and TRBJ2-1, with D perhaps TRBD1 (6 bases). The CDR3 sequence: CASSLETGIYNEQFF. The CDR3 DNA reads as TGCGCCAGCAGCTTAGAGACAGGTATCTACAATGAGCAGTTCTTC.